One T cell receptor beta chain is described in this entry. Genomic DNA belonging to each subset was distributed in equal measure over several immunoSEQ plates. This table comes from immunoSEQ multiplex PCR, and its TCRdb copy is limited to in-frame clones, with some not included. Of 1 million to 1.2 million clones detected, 60% to 80% appear once; the ten largest clones hold 0.7% to 0.95%. The record originates from a study of shared clonotypes between healthy human individuals. Study information: A couple of women and a few men aged 18 to 49 served as donors.

The V gene lost 3 bases and the J gene lost 1 base, with 12 bases spanning the gap. Germline V gives CDR1 MDHEN, CDR2 SYDVKM. This CDR3 region has 15 residues. The TCR originated in a man younger than 35 in good health. Some clones in this sample may be carry-over from other donors' samples. The chain carries TRBV28 and TRBJ1-1; no firm D call. Sequencing was carried out using memory CD4+ T cells from PBMCs. Subset defined: CD45RA-negative fraction. Written as DNA, the CDR3 is TGTGCCAGCAGTTTGACGCGGGGATGGAACACTGAAGCTTTCTTT. This gives the protein CASSLTRGWNTEAFF.